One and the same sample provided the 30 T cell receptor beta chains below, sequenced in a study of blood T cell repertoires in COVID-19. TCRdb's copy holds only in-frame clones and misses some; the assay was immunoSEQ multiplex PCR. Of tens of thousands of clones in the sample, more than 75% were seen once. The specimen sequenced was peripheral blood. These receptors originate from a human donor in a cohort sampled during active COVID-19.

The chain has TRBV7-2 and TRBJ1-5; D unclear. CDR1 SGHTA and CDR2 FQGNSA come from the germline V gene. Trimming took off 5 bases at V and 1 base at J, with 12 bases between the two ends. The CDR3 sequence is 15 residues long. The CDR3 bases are TGTGCCAGCAGCGTAAACCGGGTGAGCAATCAGCCCCAGCATTTT. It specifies CASSVNRVSNQPQHF.

The CDR3 region has the DNA TGTGCCAGCAGCCCTGTAGCGGGAGACGCCTACAATGAGCAGTTCTTC. This gives the protein CASSPVAGDAYNEQFF. The chain joins TRBV6-4 to TRBJ2-1, with 9 bases aligning to TRBD2. The junction had 8 bases not matched to a gene; V was cut back by 6 bases and J by 2 bases. Germline CDR1 reads MRHNA; CDR2 reads SNTAGT. This CDR3 spans 16 amino acids.

Here the CDR3 reads CASSLGQANSYEQYF. CDR3 nucleotides: TGTGCCAGCAGCTTAGGGCAGGCCAACTCCTACGAGCAGTACTTC. This rearrangement joins TRBV11-2 to TRBJ2-7; D remains unclear. The V end was cut by 1 base, the J end by 0 bases, with 10 bases between. The CDR3 covers 15 residues. Germline V gene lookup returns CDR1 SGHAT and CDR2 FQNNGV. Full variable domain (outside the CDR3, taken from reference TRBV11-2 and TRBJ2-7): EAGVAQSPRYKIIEKRQSVAFWCNPISGHATLYWYQQILGQGPKLLIQFQNNGVVDDSQLPKDRFSAERLKGVDSTLKIQPAKLEDSAVYLCASSLGQANSYEQYFGPGTRLTVT.

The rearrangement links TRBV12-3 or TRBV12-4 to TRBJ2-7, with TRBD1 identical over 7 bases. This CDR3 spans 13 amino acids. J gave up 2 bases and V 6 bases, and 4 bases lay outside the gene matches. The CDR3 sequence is CASRRTGAYEQYF. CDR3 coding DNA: TGTGCCAGCAGAAGGACAGGAGCCTACGAGCAGTACTTC.

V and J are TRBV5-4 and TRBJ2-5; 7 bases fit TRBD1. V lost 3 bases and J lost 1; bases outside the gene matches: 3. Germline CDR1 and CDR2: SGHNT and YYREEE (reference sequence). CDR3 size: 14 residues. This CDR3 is CASSSGQSQETQYF. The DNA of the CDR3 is TGTGCCAGCAGCTCGGGACAGAGCCAAGAGACCCAGTACTTC.

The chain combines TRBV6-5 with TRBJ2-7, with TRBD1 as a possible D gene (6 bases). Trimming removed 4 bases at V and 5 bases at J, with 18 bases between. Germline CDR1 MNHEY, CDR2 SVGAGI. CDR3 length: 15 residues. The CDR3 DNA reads TGTGCCAGCAGTTCCCCCAGGGGAATTGTTGACGAGCAGTACTTC. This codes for CASSSPRGIVDEQYF.

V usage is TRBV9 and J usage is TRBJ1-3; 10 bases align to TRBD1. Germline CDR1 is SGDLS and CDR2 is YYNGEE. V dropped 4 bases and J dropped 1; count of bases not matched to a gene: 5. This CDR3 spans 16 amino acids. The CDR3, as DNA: TGTGCCAGCAGCCCCCAGGGACAGGGGTCTGGAAACACCATATATTTT. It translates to CASSPQGQGSGNTIYF.

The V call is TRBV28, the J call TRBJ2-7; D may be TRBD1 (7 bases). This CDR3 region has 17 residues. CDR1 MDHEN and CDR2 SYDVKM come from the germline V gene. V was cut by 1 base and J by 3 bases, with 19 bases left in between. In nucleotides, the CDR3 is TGTGCCAGCAGTTTATCCGCAGGAGGGGGCTTCGGCTACGAGCAGTACTTC. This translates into CASSLSAGGGFGYEQYF.

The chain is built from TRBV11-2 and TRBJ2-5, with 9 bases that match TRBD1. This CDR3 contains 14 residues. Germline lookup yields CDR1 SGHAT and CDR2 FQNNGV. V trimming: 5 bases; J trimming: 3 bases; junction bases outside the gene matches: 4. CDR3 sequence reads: CASSRDRVEETQYF. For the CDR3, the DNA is TGTGCCAGCAGCCGGGACAGGGTCGAAGAGACCCAGTACTTC.

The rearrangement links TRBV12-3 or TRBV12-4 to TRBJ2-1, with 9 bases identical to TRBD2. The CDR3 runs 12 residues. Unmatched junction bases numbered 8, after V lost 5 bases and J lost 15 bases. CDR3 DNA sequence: TGTGCCAGCAGTGCGGGCGGGAGGGCTAGGTTCTTC. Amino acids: CASSAGGRARFF.

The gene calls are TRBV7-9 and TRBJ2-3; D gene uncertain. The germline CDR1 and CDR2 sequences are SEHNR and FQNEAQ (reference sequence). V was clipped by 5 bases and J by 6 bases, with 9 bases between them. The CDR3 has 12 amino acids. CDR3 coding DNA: TGTGCCAGCAGCCCCCCAGCGGATACGCAGTATTTT. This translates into CASSPPADTQYF.

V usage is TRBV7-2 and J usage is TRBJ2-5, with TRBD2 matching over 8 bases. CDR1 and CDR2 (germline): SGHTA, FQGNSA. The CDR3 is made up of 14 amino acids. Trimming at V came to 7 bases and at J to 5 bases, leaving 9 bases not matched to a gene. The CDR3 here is CASTPGGKRETQYF. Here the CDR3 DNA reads TGTGCCAGCACCCCGGGGGGGAAAAGGGAGACCCAGTACTTC.

The DNA of the CDR3 is TGTGCCAGCAGGAGGGGGAGGGGCGAAAAACTGTTTTTT. Translating gives CASRRGRGEKLFF. The V and J genes are TRBV6-5 and TRBJ1-4, with TRBD1 as a possible D gene (6 bases). The CDR3 is made up of 13 amino acids. Looked up from germline, CDR1 is MNHEY and CDR2 is SVGAGI. V lost 6 bases to trimming and J lost 8 bases, with 13 bases between them.

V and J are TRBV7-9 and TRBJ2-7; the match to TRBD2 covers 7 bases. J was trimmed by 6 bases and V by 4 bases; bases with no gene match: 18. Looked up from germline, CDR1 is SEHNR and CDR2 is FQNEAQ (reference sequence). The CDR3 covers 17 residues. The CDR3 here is CASSSNRGLISGAEQYF. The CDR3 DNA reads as TGTGCCAGCAGCTCAAACCGGGGACTAATATCCGGAGCCGAGCAGTACTTC. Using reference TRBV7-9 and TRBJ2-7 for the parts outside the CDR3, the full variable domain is DTGVSQNPRHKITKRGQNVTFRCDPISEHNRLYWYRQTLGQGPEFLTYFQNEAQLEKSRLLSDRFSAERPKGSFSTLEIQRTEQGDSAMYLCASSSNRGLISGAEQYFGPGTRLTVT.

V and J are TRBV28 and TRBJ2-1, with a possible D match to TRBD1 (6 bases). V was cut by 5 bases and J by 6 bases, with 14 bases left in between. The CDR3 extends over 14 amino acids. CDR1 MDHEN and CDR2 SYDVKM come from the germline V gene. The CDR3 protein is CASSRTPQGNEQFF. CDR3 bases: TGTGCCAGCAGTCGGACACCACAGGGCAATGAGCAGTTCTTC.

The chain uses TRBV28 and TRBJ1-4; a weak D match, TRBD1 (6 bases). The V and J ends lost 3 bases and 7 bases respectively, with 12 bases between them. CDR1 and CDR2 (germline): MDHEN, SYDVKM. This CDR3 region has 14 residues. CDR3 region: CASSFSTGLEKLFF. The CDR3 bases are TGTGCCAGCAGTTTTTCAACAGGGCTTGAAAAACTGTTTTTT.

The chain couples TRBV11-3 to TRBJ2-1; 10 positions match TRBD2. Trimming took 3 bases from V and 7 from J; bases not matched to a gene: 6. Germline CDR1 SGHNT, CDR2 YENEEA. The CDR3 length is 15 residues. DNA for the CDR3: TGTGCCAGCAGCTTTCGGACTAGCGGAGGGAATGAGCAGTTCTTC. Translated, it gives CASSFRTSGGNEQFF.

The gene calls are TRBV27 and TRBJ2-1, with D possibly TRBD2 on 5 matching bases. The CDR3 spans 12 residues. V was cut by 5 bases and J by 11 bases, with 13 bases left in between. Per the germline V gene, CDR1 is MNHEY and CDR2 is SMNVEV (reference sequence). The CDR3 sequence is CASSPHRGKQFF. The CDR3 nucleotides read TGTGCCAGCAGTCCTCACAGAGGGAAGCAGTTCTTC.

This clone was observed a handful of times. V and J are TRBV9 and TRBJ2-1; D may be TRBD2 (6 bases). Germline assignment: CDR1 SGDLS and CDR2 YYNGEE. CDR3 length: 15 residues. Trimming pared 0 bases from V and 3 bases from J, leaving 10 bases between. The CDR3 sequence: CASSVGGGIYNEQFF. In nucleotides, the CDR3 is TGTGCCAGCAGCGTAGGGGGCGGGATCTACAATGAGCAGTTCTTC.

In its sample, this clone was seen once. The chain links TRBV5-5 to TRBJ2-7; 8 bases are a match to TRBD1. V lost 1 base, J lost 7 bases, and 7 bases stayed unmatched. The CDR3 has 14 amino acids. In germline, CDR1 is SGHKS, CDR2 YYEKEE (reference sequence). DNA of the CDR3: TGTGCCAGCAGCTTGAGACAGGGGTTTTTAGAGCAGTACTTC. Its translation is CASSLRQGFLEQYF. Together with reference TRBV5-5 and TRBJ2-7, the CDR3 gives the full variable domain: DAGVTQSPTHLIKTRGQQVTLRCSPISGHKSVSWYQQVLGQGPQFIFQYYEKEERGRGNFPDRFSARQFPNYSSELNVNALLLGDSALYLCASSLRQGFLEQYFGPGTRLTVT.

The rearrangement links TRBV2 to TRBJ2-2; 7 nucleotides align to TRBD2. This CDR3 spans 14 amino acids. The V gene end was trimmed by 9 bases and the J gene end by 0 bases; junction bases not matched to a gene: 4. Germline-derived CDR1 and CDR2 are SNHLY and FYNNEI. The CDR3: CASQAGTNTGELFF. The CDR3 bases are TGTGCCAGTCAAGCGGGGACGAACACCGGGGAGCTGTTTTTT.

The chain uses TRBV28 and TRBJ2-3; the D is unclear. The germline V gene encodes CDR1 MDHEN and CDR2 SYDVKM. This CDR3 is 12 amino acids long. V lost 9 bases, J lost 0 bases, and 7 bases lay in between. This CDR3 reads CARPGSTDTQYF. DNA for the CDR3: TGTGCCAGGCCCGGGAGCACAGATACGCAGTATTTT.

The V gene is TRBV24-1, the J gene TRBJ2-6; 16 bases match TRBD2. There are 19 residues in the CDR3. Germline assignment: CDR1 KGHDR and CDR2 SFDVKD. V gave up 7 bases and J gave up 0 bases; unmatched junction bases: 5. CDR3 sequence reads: CATSPGLAGGASGANVLTF. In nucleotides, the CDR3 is TGTGCCACCAGCCCGGGACTAGCGGGAGGGGCCTCTGGGGCCAACGTCCTGACTTTC.

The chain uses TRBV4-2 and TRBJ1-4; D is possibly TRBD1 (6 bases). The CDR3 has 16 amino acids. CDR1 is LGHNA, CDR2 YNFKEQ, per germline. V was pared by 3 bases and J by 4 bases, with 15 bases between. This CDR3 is CASSQEPGGGNEKLFF. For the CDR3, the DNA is TGTGCCAGCAGCCAGGAGCCGGGAGGGGGTAATGAAAAACTGTTTTTT.

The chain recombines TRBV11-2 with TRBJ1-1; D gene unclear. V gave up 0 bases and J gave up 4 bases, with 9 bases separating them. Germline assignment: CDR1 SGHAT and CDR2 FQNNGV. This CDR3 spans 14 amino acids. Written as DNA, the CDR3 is TGTGCCAGCAGCTTAGAATCGGCGGTCACTGAAGCTTTCTTT. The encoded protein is CASSLESAVTEAFF. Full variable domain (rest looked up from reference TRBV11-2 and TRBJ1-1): EAGVAQSPRYKIIEKRQSVAFWCNPISGHATLYWYQQILGQGPKLLIQFQNNGVVDDSQLPKDRFSAERLKGVDSTLKIQPAKLEDSAVYLCASSLESAVTEAFFGQGTRLTVV.

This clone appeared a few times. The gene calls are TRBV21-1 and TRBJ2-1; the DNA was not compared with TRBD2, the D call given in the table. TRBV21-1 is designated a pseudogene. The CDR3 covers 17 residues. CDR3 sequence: CASQGLAGGQSYNEQFF. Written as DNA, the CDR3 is TGTGCCAGCCAGGGACTAGCGGGAGGGCAGTCCTACAATGAGCAGTTCTTC.

Here the CDR3 DNA reads TGTGCCAGCAGTTTATCCGACAGGGCTGGGGCCAACGTCCTGACTTTC. It encodes CASSLSDRAGANVLTF. The chain is built from TRBV28 and TRBJ2-6; 7 bases fit TRBD1. With V trimmed by 1 base and J by 2 bases, 2 bases remained unmatched. The CDR3 runs to 16 residues. Germline loops: CDR1 MDHEN, CDR2 SYDVKM.

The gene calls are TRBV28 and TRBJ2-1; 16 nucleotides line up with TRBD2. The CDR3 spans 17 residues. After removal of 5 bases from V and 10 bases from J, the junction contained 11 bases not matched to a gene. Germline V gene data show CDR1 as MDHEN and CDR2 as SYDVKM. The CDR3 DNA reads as TGTGCCAGCAGTGATACGCGGGGACTAGCGGGAGGGCGGGAGCAGTTCTTC. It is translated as CASSDTRGLAGGREQFF.

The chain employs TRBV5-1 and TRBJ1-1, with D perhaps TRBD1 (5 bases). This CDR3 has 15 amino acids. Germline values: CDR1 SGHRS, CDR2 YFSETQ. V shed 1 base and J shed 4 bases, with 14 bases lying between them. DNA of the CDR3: TGCGCCAGCAGCTTGACCTTTGTCGGGGGCACTGAAGCTTTCTTT. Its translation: CASSLTFVGGTEAFF.

CDR3 protein: CASSYSPGFGNSPLHF. The CDR3, as DNA: TGTGCCAGCAGTTACTCTCCAGGGTTCGGAAATTCACCCCTCCACTTT. The V gene is TRBV6-5, the J gene TRBJ1-6; weak D call: TRBD1 (5 bases). The CDR3 totals 16 residues. V lost 0 bases to trimming and J lost 7 bases, with 13 bases between them. CDR1 MNHEY and CDR2 SVGAGI come from the germline V gene.